One sample yielded the 10 T cell receptor beta chains listed below, sequenced in a study of Graves' ophthalmopathy and Graves' hyperthyroidism. The TCR beta CDR3 regions underwent amplification from RNA transcripts. Second-round multiplex PCR came after a first-round RT-PCR that employed HTBI primers. TCRdb re-called the multiplex PCR reads through MiXCR, storing one row per CDR3 protein. The table includes around 470,000 distinct CDR3 sequences, about 15% detected once. The sequenced sample consisted of blood. The receptors originated from a woman in her thirties with Graves' ophthalmopathy.

This clonotype was recorded at least ten times. The chain employs TRBV19 and TRBJ2-2; D tentatively fits TRBD1 or TRBD2 (5 bases each). CDR3 length equals 16 residues. V was trimmed by 7 bases and J by 4 bases, leaving 19 bases between them. Germline loops: CDR1 LNHDA, CDR2 SQIVND (reference sequence). CDR3 region: CASTRAGTVSTGELFF. CDR3 nucleotide sequence: TGTGCCAGTACCCGGGCCGGGACGGTGAGCACCGGGGAGCTGTTTTTT.

Ten or more counts support this clonotype. This chain uses TRBV7-2 with TRBJ1-2; D remains unclear. V lost 5 bases to trimming and J lost 8 bases, with 12 bases between them. Germline loops: CDR1 SGHTA, CDR2 FQGNSA. The CDR3 has 12 residues. CDR3 protein: CASSRVGMGYTF. CDR3 nucleotide sequence: TGTGCCAGCAGCCGCGTAGGGATGGGCTACACCTTC.

The rearrangement joins TRBV5-1 to TRBJ1-6; 7 bases agree with TRBD1. This CDR3 comprises 15 residues. J lost 7 bases, V lost 4 bases, and 8 bases had no gene match. Germline V gives CDR1 SGHRS, CDR2 YFSETQ. The CDR3 loop is CASSMRTGENSPLHF. In nucleotides, the CDR3 is TGCGCCAGCAGCATGCGAACAGGGGAGAATTCACCCCTCCACTTT.

The table lists this clonotype with many counts. V and J are TRBV28 and TRBJ1-6; D might be TRBD1 (6 bases). This CDR3 region has 18 residues. Germline CDR1 reads MDHEN; CDR2 reads SYDVKM. The V gene lost 6 bases and the J gene lost 0 bases, with 18 bases spanning the gap. The CDR3 spells CASRPAGGKGSYNSPLHF. CDR3 DNA sequence: TGTGCCAGCAGGCCTGCTGGGGGCAAGGGCTCCTATAATTCACCCCTCCACTTT.

This clonotype was recorded many times. This chain joins TRBV9 and TRBJ2-7; a possible D gene is TRBD2 (5 bases). The CDR3 runs 13 residues. Germline CDR1 reads SGDLS; CDR2 reads YYNGEE. The V end was cut by 4 bases, the J end by 7 bases, with 15 bases between. CDR3 sequence: CASSSRGRGEQYF. CDR3 DNA: TGTGCCAGCAGCTCCCGCGGGCGAGGGGAGCAGTACTTC.

In its sample, this clonotype was seen many times. J is TRBJ2-5 and V is TRBV7-9; unclear D gene. The CDR3 loop spans 14 amino acids. The V and J ends lost 5 bases and 5 bases respectively, with 15 bases between them. Germline assignment: CDR1 SEHNR and CDR2 FQNEAQ (reference sequence). For the CDR3, the DNA is TGTGCCAGCAGCCCTACCCATTTCGCGGAGACCCAGTACTTC. It is translated as CASSPTHFAETQYF.

There are many counts of this clonotype. The genes are TRBV5-1 and TRBJ2-6, with TRBD1 matching over 8 bases. The V segment lost 7 bases and the J segment 2 bases; nucleotides outside the gene matches: 11. This CDR3 has 17 amino acids. Germline V CDR1 and CDR2: SGHRS, YFSETQ. In DNA, the CDR3 is TGCGCCAGCTCCTTCCAGGGGGCGCAGGCTGGGGCCAACGTCCTGACTTTC. Protein sequence: CASSFQGAQAGANVLTF.

This clonotype has ten or more counts. The CDR3 region is CASSLPPGEARNTEAFF. The CDR3 DNA sequence: TGTGCCAGCAGCTTACCTCCAGGGGAAGCACGGAACACTGAAGCTTTCTTT. This chain connects TRBV13 to TRBJ1-1, with a tentative D call TRBD1 (6 bases). The ends were cut back, 2 bases at V and 1 base at J, with 17 bases in the middle. This CDR3 has 17 residues. Per germline, CDR1 PRHDT and CDR2 FYEKMQ (reference sequence).

This clonotype was found many times. The V call is TRBV7-3, the J call TRBJ2-7; the D call may be TRBD1 or TRBD2 (6 bases each). The germline CDR1 and CDR2 sequences are SGHTA and FQGTGA. The CDR3 length is 15 residues. Deletions cut 5 bases from V and 6 bases from J, with 20 bases between. CDR3 nucleotides: TGTGCCAGCAGCCATGTTCACGGGGGCGCGGGCGAGCAGTACTTC. This gives the protein CASSHVHGGAGEQYF.

This clonotype was counted many times. CDR3 sequence reads: CASSSLGQETQYF. The CDR3 nucleotides read TGTGCCAGCAGCTCGTTGGGGCAAGAGACCCAGTACTTC. The V and J genes are TRBV12-3 or TRBV12-4 and TRBJ2-5; D unresolved. V was cut by 6 bases and J by 2 bases, with 10 bases left in between. The CDR3 runs to 13 residues.